The 18 T cell receptor beta chains below all came from one sample that was sequenced in a study of blood T cell repertoires in COVID-19 (dated by TCRdb to the early 2020s). Libraries were built with the immunoSEQ multiplex PCR assay. Not all clones reach the TCRdb copy of this immuneACCESS table, which keeps in-frame sequences only. Checked studies attribute under half of the gap to unresolved V genes and leave the rest unexplained. This sample gives 130,000 to 150,000 clones in total; about 92% of them show up just once. Around 1.5% of the sample is taken by the ten largest. Source material: peripheral blood. All receptors come from a human donor in a cohort sampled during active COVID-19.

The CDR3 nucleotides read TGTGCCAGCTCCTCGAGACAGGGTCTAGAGACCCAGTACTTC. Amino acid sequence: CASSSRQGLETQYF. The chain couples TRBV18 to TRBJ2-5; 7 nucleotides line up with TRBD1. The CDR3 consists of 14 residues. V lost 6 bases to trimming and J lost 4 bases; unmatched junction nucleotides: 8. Germline-derived CDR1 and CDR2 are KGHSH and LQKENI.

The J gene is TRBJ1-3, the V gene TRBV7-8; D possibly corresponds to TRBD1 (6 bases). The germline V gene has CDR1 SGHVS and CDR2 FQNEAQ. The CDR3 spans 15 residues. With 5 bases removed from V and 2 bases from J, the gap between germline ends came to 13 bases. The CDR3 spells CASSIQGSPGNTIYF. The CDR3 DNA follows: TGTGCCAGCAGCATACAGGGTTCCCCTGGAAACACCATATATTTT.

This sequence joins TRBV9 and TRBJ1-5, with D possibly TRBD1 on 5 matching bases. Trimming left V 0 bases short and J 10 bases short, with 17 bases between. Germline CDR1 reads SGDLS; CDR2 reads YYNGEE. This CDR3 is 15 amino acids long. The CDR3 region has the DNA TGTGCCAGCAGCGTAGATTCCCGACAGTTCGGTCCCCAGCATTTT. Protein sequence: CASSVDSRQFGPQHF. Full variable domain (missing parts from reference TRBV9 and TRBJ1-5): DSGVTQTPKHLITATGQRVTLRCSPRSGDLSVYWYQQSLDQGLQFLIQYYNGEERAKGNILERFSAQQFPDLHSELNLSSLELGDSALYFCASSVDSRQFGPQHFGDGTRLSIL.

The chain carries TRBV9 and TRBJ2-1; D gene ambiguous. Trimming shortened V by 4 bases and J by 8 bases, and 13 bases separated the two germline ends. The CDR3 consists of 13 residues. The V gene's germline CDR1 is SGDLS and CDR2 YYNGEE. The CDR3 spells CASSSAPRDEQFF. For the CDR3, the DNA is TGTGCCAGCAGCTCGGCCCCCCGGGATGAGCAGTTCTTC.

The chain joins TRBV4-2 to TRBJ2-1, with 7 bases matching TRBD1. This CDR3 contains 15 residues. After removal of 2 bases from V and 7 bases from J, the junction contained 8 bases not matched to a gene. Germline V gives CDR1 LGHNA, CDR2 YNFKEQ. The CDR3 reads CASSQSGQVVNEQFF. The CDR3 DNA follows: TGTGCCAGCAGCCAATCTGGACAGGTAGTGAATGAGCAGTTCTTC.

The chain carries TRBV11-2 and TRBJ2-1, with TRBD1 identical over 9 bases. V dropped 4 bases and J dropped 4; count of bases not matched to a gene: 2. CDR3 length equals 14 residues. CDR1 and CDR2 from the germline V gene are SGHAT and FQNNGV. CDR3 sequence: CASSSDRGYNEQFF. In DNA, the CDR3 is TGTGCCAGCAGCTCGGACAGGGGATACAATGAGCAGTTCTTC.

J is TRBJ2-2 and V is TRBV5-1, with 9 bases aligning to TRBD1. Germline V gene lookup returns CDR1 SGHRS and CDR2 YFSETQ. The CDR3 covers 15 residues. V lost 2 bases, J lost 5 bases, and 4 bases stayed unmatched. In DNA form, the CDR3 reads TGCGCCAGCAGCTTACAGGGGGCTCGGACCGGGGAGCTGTTTTTT. Protein sequence: CASSLQGARTGELFF. Full variable domain (rest looked up from reference TRBV5-1 and TRBJ2-2): KAGVTQTPRYLIKTRGQQVTLSCSPISGHRSVSWYQQTPGQGLQFLFEYFSETQRNKGNFPGRFSGRQFSNSRSEMNVSTLELGDSALYLCASSLQGARTGELFFGEGSRLTVL.

The chain combines TRBV19 with TRBJ1-5, with 9 bases matching TRBD1. Trimming took 5 bases from V and 5 from J; bases not matched to a gene: 7. The germline V gene has CDR1 LNHDA and CDR2 SQIVND (reference sequence). This CDR3 comprises 15 residues. CDR3 protein: CASSGGQGGYQPQHF. CDR3 DNA: TGTGCCAGTAGTGGGGGACAGGGAGGATATCAGCCCCAGCATTTT.

The chain couples TRBV7-2 to TRBJ2-3; 10 bases fit TRBD2. Germline loops: CDR1 SGHTA, CDR2 FQGNSA. V shed 1 base and J 10 bases; nucleotides not matched to a gene: 8. The CDR3 covers 15 residues. The chain's CDR3 is CASSLVLAGTLAQYF. Here the CDR3 DNA reads TGTGCCAGCAGCTTAGTACTAGCGGGGACCTTGGCGCAGTATTTT.

The genes are TRBV2 and TRBJ2-5, with TRBD2 identical over 8 bases. The CDR3 is 14 residues long. Trimming took 5 bases from V and 4 from J; bases not matched to a gene: 6. Germline CDR1 reads SNHLY; CDR2 reads FYNNEI. CDR3 nucleotide sequence: TGTGCCAGCAGTAGGGGACTAGGGGGAGAGACCCAGTACTTC. Translating gives CASSRGLGGETQYF.

V gene TRBV5-1 combines with J gene TRBJ2-1; D is unclear. Germline loops: CDR1 SGHRS, CDR2 YFSETQ. The CDR3 spans 13 residues. V was shortened by 0 bases and J by 2 bases, with 3 bases between the two germline ends. Written as DNA, the CDR3 is TGCGCCAGCAGCTTGGAGCCCTACAATGAGCAGTTCTTC. This gives the protein CASSLEPYNEQFF.

This sequence joins TRBV19 and TRBJ1-1; D is unclear. Germline CDR1 and CDR2: LNHDA and SQIVND (reference sequence). V shed 5 bases and J shed 4 bases, with 11 bases lying between them. The CDR3 sequence is 13 residues long. CDR3 nucleotides: TGTGCCAGTAGTGTTTCCCGGGTCACTGAAGCTTTCTTT. Its translation is CASSVSRVTEAFF.

The chain recombines TRBV11-2 with TRBJ2-5; TRBD1 aligns across 8 bases. This CDR3 is 15 amino acids long. V lost 3 bases to trimming and J lost 5 bases; unmatched junction nucleotides: 8. The V gene's germline CDR1 is SGHAT and CDR2 FQNNGV. CDR3 nucleotide sequence: TGTGCCAGCAGCTTTACGCGGACAGGGTCGGAGACCCAGTACTTC. As protein: CASSFTRTGSETQYF.

The table lists this clone with a count of one. This rearrangement joins TRBV7-3 to TRBJ2-1; 10 bases agree with TRBD2. From germline, CDR1 is SGHTA and CDR2 FQGTGA. The CDR3 is 16 amino acids. The trim removed 2 bases at V and 0 bases at J, leaving 1 base unmatched. The CDR3 spells CASSLLAGASYNEQFF. DNA of the CDR3: TGTGCCAGCAGCTTACTAGCGGGGGCCTCCTACAATGAGCAGTTCTTC.

The V gene is TRBV5-4, the J gene TRBJ2-3; perhaps TRBD2 as D (6 bases). Trimming shortened V by 0 bases and J by 5 bases, and 10 bases separated the two germline ends. CDR3 size: 14 residues. Germline assignment: CDR1 SGHNT and CDR2 YYREEE (reference sequence). CDR3 sequence: CASSLGGAGDTQYF. The DNA of the CDR3 is TGTGCCAGCAGCTTGGGCGGGGCTGGAGATACGCAGTATTTT.

This sequence joins TRBV18 and TRBJ2-5; D ambiguous. Germline V lookup: CDR1 KGHSH, CDR2 LQKENI. V dropped 6 bases and J dropped 1 base, with 9 bases sitting between them. CDR3 length: 13 residues. In DNA form, the CDR3 reads TGTGCCAGCTCCCCCCTATCCCAAGAGACCCAGTACTTC. It translates to CASSPLSQETQYF.

The chain carries TRBV19 and TRBJ2-1; D is possibly TRBD2 (5 bases). CDR3 length equals 13 residues. Germline lookup yields CDR1 LNHDA and CDR2 SQIVND (reference sequence). The V and J ends lost 0 bases and 9 bases respectively, with 9 bases between them. As DNA, the CDR3 is TGTGCCAGTAGTATAGAGGCCGGACTTGAGCAGTTCTTC. Translated, it gives CASSIEAGLEQFF.

The rearrangement uses TRBV9 and TRBJ1-1; D is uncertain. Trimming shortened V by 3 bases and J by 3 bases, and 12 bases separated the two germline ends. The V gene's germline CDR1 is SGDLS and CDR2 YYNGEE. This CDR3 comprises 14 residues. CDR3 sequence: CASSEGEADTEAFF. The CDR3 bases are TGTGCCAGCAGCGAGGGAGAGGCCGACACTGAAGCTTTCTTT.